These 8 T cell receptor beta chains came from one sample sequenced in a study of blood T cell repertoires in COVID-19. Here immunoSEQ multiplex PCR was the method, and the copy in TCRdb shows in-frame clones only, minus some. The sample consists of approximately 150,000 clones, less than 90% of them appearing once. The sequenced material came from PBMCs or T cells enriched from blood (not recorded which). Source of these receptors: a human donor with acute COVID-19. The donor label of this sample is uncertain.

This clone occurred a few times. The chain is built from TRBV5-1 and TRBJ2-7, with 8 bases aligning to TRBD1. Germline V gives CDR1 SGHRS, CDR2 YFSETQ. CDR3 length: 14 amino acids. The J segment lost 2 bases and the V segment lost 4 bases, leaving 5 bases of the junction unmatched. The CDR3 DNA sequence: TGCGCCAGCAGCCCCACAGGGGGGACCTACGAGCAGTACTTC. Translated, it gives CASSPTGGTYEQYF.

This clone was seen only once. The CDR3 is CASSIGQGGNTEAFF. CDR3 nucleotides: TGTGCCAGTAGTATAGGCCAGGGCGGGAACACTGAAGCTTTCTTT. The chain couples TRBV19 to TRBJ1-1, with D tentatively TRBD1 (5 bases). Germline CDR1 and CDR2: LNHDA and SQIVND (reference sequence). The V and J ends lost 1 base and 1 base respectively, with 10 bases between them. This CDR3 is built from 15 residues.

The V gene is TRBV2, the J gene TRBJ2-2; 10 nucleotides match TRBD1. CDR3 length: 16 residues. The germline V gene encodes CDR1 SNHLY and CDR2 FYNNEI. Losses at the gene ends were 8 bases for V and 4 bases for J; bases not matched to a gene: 10. CDR3 sequence (DNA): TGTGCCAGCGAACCAACAGGGACAGGGGTCACCGGGGAGCTGTTTTTT. Translated: CASEPTGTGVTGELFF. The entire variable domain, with the rest obtained from reference TRBV2 and TRBJ2-2, is as follows: EPEVTQTPSHQVTQMGQEVILRCVPISNHLYFYWYRQILGQKVEFLVSFYNNEISEKSEIFDDQFSVERPDGSNFTLKIRSTKLEDSAMYFCASEPTGTGVTGELFFGEGSRLTVL.

The chain recombines TRBV19 with TRBJ2-3, with a tentative D call TRBD2 (6 bases). Per the germline V gene, CDR1 is LNHDA and CDR2 is SQIVND (reference sequence). V was trimmed by 5 bases and J by 1 base, leaving 22 bases between them. The CDR3 spans 18 residues. The CDR3 reads CASSLFAGQGGGTDTQYF. DNA of the CDR3: TGTGCCAGTAGTCTCTTTGCGGGGCAGGGAGGAGGCACAGATACGCAGTATTTT.

This clone was recorded only once. The chain recombines TRBV9 with TRBJ2-1, with no clear D. V was trimmed by 1 base and J by 5 bases, leaving 13 bases between them. Germline assignment: CDR1 SGDLS and CDR2 YYNGEE. The CDR3 length is 15 residues. The CDR3 bases are TGTGCCAGCAGCGTATGGGCCAACTCAAACAATGAGCAGTTCTTC. It encodes CASSVWANSNNEQFF.

The rearrangement uses TRBV7-9 and TRBJ2-1; 7 bases agree with TRBD2. Trimming removed 4 bases from V and 9 bases from J; junction bases left unmatched: 3. The CDR3 has 12 amino acids. Germline lookup yields CDR1 SEHNR and CDR2 FQNEAQ (reference sequence). The CDR3, as DNA: TGTGCCAGCAGCTGGAGCGGGGTTGAGCAGTTCTTC. Translating gives CASSWSGVEQFF.

The CDR3 here is CASSFGQTNTEAFF. CDR3 nucleotides: TGCGCCAGCAGCTTCGGACAGACGAACACTGAAGCTTTCTTT. This chain connects TRBV4-1 to TRBJ1-1; tentative D call: TRBD1 (6 bases). V was pared by 5 bases and J by 1 base, with 11 bases between. Germline-derived CDR1 and CDR2 are MGHRA and YSYEKL. CDR3 length equals 14 residues.

The genes are TRBV20-1 and TRBJ1-2; 7 positions agree with TRBD1. The CDR3 consists of 13 residues. The germline CDR1 and CDR2 sequences are DFQATT and SNEGSKA (reference sequence). Losses at the gene ends were 3 bases for V and 8 bases for J; bases not matched to a gene: 9. CDR3 protein: CSASRQGGRGYTF. In DNA, the CDR3 is TGCAGTGCTAGTAGGCAGGGGGGACGGGGCTACACCTTC.